The 11 T cell receptor beta chains below come from one sample, sequenced in a study of early T cells in non-severe SARS-CoV-2 infection (dated by TCRdb to about 2021). The protocol used for the library was 5' RACE. Reads for this sample came from a NextSeq 500. TCRdb redid the processing of the public reads, applying fastp at Q25 and MiXCR, and retained in-frame beta chains. Each entry merges the rows of one CDR3 protein and shows their most common DNA and genes. The sample includes tens of thousands of distinct CDR3 sequences, with less than 15% observed a single time. Of the sample, about 14% is held by the ten largest clones. This specimen was whole blood, taken at baseline. The receptors shown here come from an adult who was a healthcare worker with PCR-confirmed SARS-CoV-2 infection or an uninfected control (not recorded which). The donor label of this sample is uncertain.

This clonotype showed up just a few times. This rearrangement joins TRBV5-1 to TRBJ1-1; D is unclear. This CDR3 is 13 amino acids long. Looked up from germline, CDR1 is SGHRS and CDR2 is YFSETQ. The V end was cut by 4 bases, the J end by 1 base, with 8 bases between. In DNA form, the CDR3 reads TGCGCCAGCAGCCCGATCTGGAACACTGAAGCTTTCTTT. It specifies CASSPIWNTEAFF.

This clonotype was recorded only once. The CDR3 coding sequence is TGTGCCAGTAGTACCGGACAGGGGCGAACCACAGATACGCAGTATTTT. Residues: CASSTGQGRTTDTQYF. The rearrangement links TRBV19 to TRBJ2-3, with 9 bases fitting TRBD1. CDR1 LNHDA and CDR2 SQIVND come from the germline V gene (reference sequence). J lost 2 bases, V lost 4 bases, and 7 bases had no gene match. There are 16 residues in the CDR3.

This clonotype has ten or more counts. The chain carries TRBV30 and TRBJ2-2, with TRBD1 matching over 9 bases. V lost 0 bases, J lost 13 bases, and 9 bases stayed unmatched. This CDR3 region has 14 residues. CDR1 is GTSNPN and CDR2 is SVGIG in the germline V gene (reference sequence). CDR3: CAWSVSTGGGWLFF. The CDR3 DNA reads TGTGCCTGGAGTGTCTCGACAGGGGGGGGTTGGCTGTTTTTT. The variable domain in full, with the rest retrieved from reference TRBV30 and TRBJ2-2, is SQTIHQWPATLVQPVGSPLSLECTVEGTSNPNLYWYRQAAGRGLQLLFYSVGIGQISSEVPQNLSASRPQDRQFILSSKKLLLSDSGFYLCAWSVSTGGGWLFFGEGSRLTVL.

This clonotype was observed a few times. J is TRBJ2-2 and V is TRBV4-2, with D perhaps matching TRBD1 (5 bases). V gave up 0 bases and J gave up 6 bases, with 11 bases separating them. The CDR3 runs to 15 residues. Germline lookup yields CDR1 LGHNA and CDR2 YNFKEQ. The CDR3 sequence: CASSQDAGFPGELFF. Here the CDR3 DNA reads TGTGCCAGCAGCCAAGATGCAGGGTTCCCCGGGGAGCTGTTTTTT.

This clonotype appeared a few times. The rearrangement links TRBV6-5 to TRBJ1-4; 9 bases fit TRBD1. Germline V gene lookup returns CDR1 MNHEY and CDR2 SVGAGI. CDR3 size: 14 residues. V trimming: 6 bases; J trimming: 6 bases; junction bases outside the gene matches: 5. The CDR3 sequence: CASSTGTGYEKLFF. The DNA of the CDR3 is TGTGCCAGCAGCACCGGGACAGGGTATGAAAAACTGTTTTTT.

V and J are TRBV29-1 and TRBJ2-3; TRBD2 might be the D (6 bases). The CDR3 has 16 amino acids. V was cut by 2 bases and J by 4 bases, with 19 bases left in between. Germline-derived CDR1 and CDR2 are SQVTM and ANQGSEA. The CDR3 reads CSVEKGREPPPDTQYF. For the CDR3, the DNA is TGCAGCGTTGAAAAGGGGCGGGAACCCCCGCCAGATACGCAGTATTTT.

This clonotype was seen a few times. J is TRBJ2-1 and V is TRBV5-6; 10 positions match TRBD2. The CDR3 contains 15 residues. V lost 4 bases to trimming and J lost 5 bases; unmatched junction nucleotides: 6. Germline V gene data show CDR1 as SGHDT and CDR2 as YYEEEE. CDR3 loop: CASSPGLAKDNEQFF. CDR3 DNA: TGTGCCAGCAGCCCGGGACTAGCGAAGGACAATGAGCAGTTCTTC.

This clonotype turned up a few times. V and J are TRBV6-5 and TRBJ2-7, with D perhaps matching TRBD2 (6 bases). Germline CDR1 MNHEY, CDR2 SVGAGI. This CDR3 has 13 amino acids. Trimming cost V 4 bases and J 2 bases, with 9 bases left between them. This CDR3 is CASSLGLTYEQYF. Here the CDR3 DNA reads TGTGCCAGCAGTTTAGGACTAACCTACGAGCAGTACTTC.

The rearrangement links TRBV7-3 to TRBJ2-2; 14 nucleotides align to TRBD2. From germline, CDR1 is SGHTA and CDR2 FQGTGA. CDR3 length: 17 residues. Trimming cost V 4 bases and J 4 bases; bases outside gene matches: 5. CDR3 residues: CASSYGLAGGSTGELFF. The CDR3 DNA sequence: TGTGCCAGCAGCTATGGACTAGCGGGGGGATCCACCGGGGAGCTGTTTTTT.

This clonotype occurred a few times. The V and J genes are TRBV10-2 and TRBJ1-1, with D possibly being TRBD1 (5 bases). This CDR3 spans 13 amino acids. Trimming left V 7 bases short and J 0 bases short, with 9 bases between. CDR1 and CDR2 from the germline V gene are WSHSY and SAAADI. CDR3 residues: CASMGGMNTEAFF. CDR3 bases: TGCGCCAGCATGGGGGGAATGAACACTGAAGCTTTCTTT.

The CDR3 bases are TGTGCCAGCAGTTATGGGACAGGGGGCGGCCAAGAGACCCAGTACTTC. Translating gives CASSYGTGGGQETQYF. V usage is TRBV27 and J usage is TRBJ2-5, with 12 positions matching TRBD1. V dropped 4 bases and J dropped 1; count of bases not matched to a gene: 4. The CDR3 is 16 residues long. Germline lookup yields CDR1 MNHEY and CDR2 SMNVEV (reference sequence).